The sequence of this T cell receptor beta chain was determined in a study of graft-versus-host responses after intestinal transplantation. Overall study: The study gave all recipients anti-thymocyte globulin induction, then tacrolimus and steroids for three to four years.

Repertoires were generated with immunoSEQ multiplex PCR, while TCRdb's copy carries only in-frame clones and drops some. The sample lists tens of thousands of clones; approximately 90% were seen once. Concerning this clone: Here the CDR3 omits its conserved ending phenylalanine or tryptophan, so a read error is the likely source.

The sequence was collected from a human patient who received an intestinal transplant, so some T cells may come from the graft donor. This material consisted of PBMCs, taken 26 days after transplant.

DNA for the CDR3: TGTGCCAGCACCACTTCCCGGGACAGGGTGTTCGAGCAGTACCTC. Its translation: CASTTSRDRVFEQYL. The chain combines TRBV6-8 with TRBJ2-7; 9 bases map to TRBD1. The CDR3 has 15 residues. The ends lost 7 bases at V and 6 bases at J; junction bases unmatched: 13. Germline V lookup: CDR1 MNHGY, CDR2 SAAAGT.